A single sample gave rise to the 31 T cell receptor beta chains below, sequenced in a study of blood T cell repertoires in COVID-19. Repertoires were generated with immunoSEQ multiplex PCR, while TCRdb's copy carries only in-frame clones and drops some. The data hold nearly 200,000 clones, with 89% observed a single time. The specimen was PBMCs or T cells enriched from blood (not recorded which). The receptors derive from a woman aged 18-30 years who had recovered from COVID-19.

Points on this clone: Other nucleotide sequences in the sample specify the same CDR3. V is TRBV7-9 and J is TRBJ2-2, with unresolved D. Trimming took 6 bases from V and 5 from J, leaving 4 bases between them. Germline CDR1 is SEHNR and CDR2 is FQNEAQ (reference sequence). This CDR3 has 11 amino acids. The CDR3 sequence: CASRRTGELFF. The CDR3 DNA sequence: TGTGCCAGCAGGCGAACCGGGGAGCTGTTTTTT. The full variable domain, with the rest looked up from reference TRBV7-9 and TRBJ2-2, is DTGVSQNPRHKITKRGQNVTFRCDPISEHNRLYWYRQTLGQGPEFLTYFQNEAQLEKSRLLSDRFSAERPKGSFSTLEIQRTEQGDSAMYLCASRRTGELFFGEGSRLTVL.

The chain combines TRBV9 with TRBJ2-3; TRBD1 is a possible D gene (5 bases). There are 12 residues in the CDR3. Germline CDR1 SGDLS, CDR2 YYNGEE. The V end lost 3 bases, the J end lost 9 bases, and 11 bases lay between the germline ends. The chain's CDR3 is CASSALGQTQYF. The CDR3 nucleotides are TGTGCCAGCAGCGCCCTGGGGCAGACGCAGTATTTT.

The chain uses TRBV27 and TRBJ1-1, with D perhaps matching TRBD1 (5 bases). The germline CDR1 and CDR2 sequences are MNHEY and SMNVEV (reference sequence). Between the trimmed V and J ends, which lost 5 bases and 3 bases, there was a span of 16 bases. The CDR3 is 15 residues long. CDR3 loop: CASSPRPAGDTEAFF. CDR3 bases: TGTGCCAGCAGTCCCCGGCCGGCGGGGGACACTGAAGCTTTCTTT.

The J gene is TRBJ2-1, the V gene TRBV29-1; 12 bases line up with TRBD2. The CDR3 has 14 residues. V lost 4 bases and J lost 8; bases outside the gene matches: 6. From germline, CDR1 is SQVTM and CDR2 ANQGSEA. CDR3 residues: CSVGPSGGAHEQFF. The CDR3 bases are TGCAGCGTTGGCCCTAGCGGGGGGGCGCATGAGCAGTTCTTC.

This chain uses TRBV2 with TRBJ2-7, with 8 bases matching TRBD1. This CDR3 contains 14 residues. The germline CDR1 and CDR2 sequences are SNHLY and FYNNEI. Germline trimming cut 5 bases from V and 5 bases from J; bases unmatched to any gene: 8. The CDR3 DNA reads as TGTGCCAGCAGTCCTCCCGGGACAGGAAACGAGCAGTACTTC. Translated, it gives CASSPPGTGNEQYF.

This clone showed up just once. CDR3 sequence reads: CASSSLATGELFF. The DNA for the CDR3 is TGTGCCAGCAGTTCACTAGCCACCGGGGAGCTGTTTTTT. V is TRBV27 and J is TRBJ2-2, with D possibly TRBD2 on 6 matching bases. CDR3 length equals 13 residues. Germline lookup yields CDR1 MNHEY and CDR2 SMNVEV (reference sequence). V lost 4 bases to trimming and J lost 4 bases, with 7 bases between them.

This clone has more than one count but fewer than ten. This rearrangement joins TRBV29-1 to TRBJ2-7; no clear D gene. The CDR3 runs to 16 residues. Looked up from germline, CDR1 is SQVTM and CDR2 is ANQGSEA. Trimming stripped 5 bases from V and 0 bases from J, with 20 bases between. The CDR3: CSVQEVPNVSSYEQYF. The CDR3 DNA follows: TGCAGCGTTCAGGAAGTCCCTAATGTTAGCTCCTACGAGCAGTACTTC.

The chain recombines TRBV15 with TRBJ1-5, with 8 bases aligning to TRBD1. The germline V gene has CDR1 LNHNV and CDR2 YYDKDF (reference sequence). The ends lost 3 bases at V and 3 bases at J; junction bases unmatched: 7. CDR3 length: 16 residues. In DNA, the CDR3 is TGTGCCACCAGCAGCCCGGGGACAGGTCCCAATCAGCCCCAGCATTTT. This gives the protein CATSSPGTGPNQPQHF.

This chain uses TRBV5-4 with TRBJ2-6; 11 nucleotides match TRBD1. Germline assignment: CDR1 SGHNT and CDR2 YYREEE (reference sequence). V trimming: 0 bases; J trimming: 12 bases; junction bases outside the gene matches: 5. The CDR3 consists of 15 residues. The CDR3 nucleotides read TGTGCCAGCAGCTTGGAGGGGGACAGGGGGGGCGTCCTGACTTTC. It yields the protein CASSLEGDRGGVLTF.

The chain is built from TRBV3-1 (or the pseudogene TRBV3-2) and TRBJ1-3; D is undetermined. Germline assignment: CDR1 LGHDT and CDR2 YNNKEL (reference sequence). The length of the CDR3 is 15 residues. V lost 2 bases to trimming and J lost 2 bases, with 10 bases between them. The CDR3 region is CASSQTEETGNTIYF. The CDR3 region has the DNA TGTGCCAGCAGCCAAACGGAGGAAACTGGAAACACCATATATTTT.

For the CDR3, the DNA is TGTGCCAGTAGTATAGTTACAGGGTCGGGACCCCTCCACTTT. Amino acids: CASSIVTGSGPLHF. V usage is TRBV19 and J usage is TRBJ1-6; D possibly corresponds to TRBD1 (6 bases). Germline lookup yields CDR1 LNHDA and CDR2 SQIVND (reference sequence). This CDR3 has 14 amino acids. V lost 1 base and J 12 bases, leaving 13 bases between the germline ends. The variable domain in full, with the rest retrieved from reference TRBV19 and TRBJ1-6, is DGGITQSPKYLFRKEGQNVTLSCEQNLNHDAMYWYRQDPGQGLRLIYYSQIVNDFQKGDIAEGYSVSREKKESFPLTVTSAQKNPTAFYLCASSIVTGSGPLHFGNGTRLTVT.

This clone was recorded a few times. The V gene is TRBV7-9, the J gene TRBJ1-4; possible D gene TRBD1, 5 bases. Per the germline V gene, CDR1 is SEHNR and CDR2 is FQNEAQ (reference sequence). V was shortened by 5 bases and J by 4 bases, with 14 bases between the two germline ends. CDR3 length: 15 residues. CDR3 sequence reads: CASSRAVTVNEKLFF. CDR3 bases: TGTGCCAGCAGCCGCGCCGTGACAGTTAATGAAAAACTGTTTTTT.

The chain joins TRBV11-2 to TRBJ2-7, with D possibly TRBD1 on 5 matching bases. CDR1 is SGHAT, CDR2 FQNNGV, per germline. CDR3 size: 13 residues. V lost 5 bases and J 0 bases, leaving 8 bases between the germline ends. In DNA form, the CDR3 reads TGTGCCAGCAGCCGACAGAGCTCCTACGAGCAGTACTTC. Translated, it gives CASSRQSSYEQYF.

This clone was seen only once. The gene calls are TRBV11-1 and TRBJ2-7; 10 bases fit TRBD1. J gave up 3 bases and V 6 bases, and 8 bases lay outside the gene matches. The CDR3 runs to 15 residues. Germline CDR1 reads SGHAT; CDR2 reads FQDESV (reference sequence). CDR3 residues: CASRPGTGASYEQYF. The CDR3 DNA reads TGTGCCAGCAGGCCCGGGACAGGGGCAAGCTACGAGCAGTACTTC.

V is TRBV2 and J is TRBJ2-1, with 8 bases lining up with TRBD2. The V segment lost 8 bases and the J segment 6 bases; nucleotides outside the gene matches: 9. Germline lookup yields CDR1 SNHLY and CDR2 FYNNEI. This CDR3 comprises 14 residues. The CDR3 region is CASCIRGGTNEQFF. The CDR3 DNA reads TGTGCCAGCTGTATACGGGGGGGCACCAATGAGCAGTTCTTC.

CDR3 loop: CAISGRDRGYNEQFF. CDR3 coding DNA: TGTGCCATCAGTGGAAGGGACAGGGGTTACAATGAGCAGTTCTTC. J is TRBJ2-1 and V is TRBV10-3, with 10 bases fitting TRBD1. V shed 4 bases, J shed 4 bases, and the junction held 4 bases outside the gene matches. Germline-derived CDR1 and CDR2 are ENHRY and SYGVKD. The CDR3 runs to 15 residues.

The genes are TRBV12-5 and TRBJ2-7, with D tentatively TRBD2 (6 bases). In germline, CDR1 is LGHNT, CDR2 FRNRAP. V lost 7 bases, J lost 4 bases, and 20 bases lay in between. There are 15 residues in the CDR3. The CDR3 nucleotides are TGTGCTAGTGTGCTGAGGGGAGAAGGAGGGTACGAGCAGTACTTC. Translation gives CASVLRGEGGYEQYF.

This clone came up a few times. This rearrangement joins TRBV4-1 to TRBJ1-1, with D hard to call. Germline CDR1 and CDR2: MGHRA and YSYEKL. The CDR3 is made up of 15 amino acids. The ends were cut back, 0 bases at V and 0 bases at J, with 8 bases in the middle. CDR3 region: CASSQERVMNTEAFF. The CDR3 DNA follows: TGCGCCAGCAGCCAAGAACGGGTTATGAACACTGAAGCTTTCTTT.

The rearrangement joins TRBV29-1 to TRBJ2-3; possibly TRBD2 for D (7 bases). The germline V and J ends were trimmed by 5 bases and 2 bases, with 14 bases remaining between them. This CDR3 comprises 14 residues. CDR1 is SQVTM, CDR2 ANQGSEA, per germline. In nucleotides, the CDR3 is TGCAGCGTTTTGGGCGGGGGCCCCACAGATACGCAGTATTTT. Protein sequence: CSVLGGGPTDTQYF.

This clone was counted once. V and J are TRBV2 and TRBJ2-1, with TRBD2 as a possible D gene (6 bases). The germline gives CDR1 SNHLY, CDR2 FYNNEI. Deletions cut 4 bases from V and 0 bases from J, with 7 bases between. The CDR3 consists of 14 residues. CDR3 in DNA: TGTGCCAGCAGTGTGCGGGGCTCCTACAATGAGCAGTTCTTC. As protein: CASSVRGSYNEQFF.

The chain employs TRBV5-8 and TRBJ1-1; TRBD1 agrees at 10 bases. V shed 5 bases and J 5 bases; nucleotides not matched to a gene: 12. Looked up from germline, CDR1 is SGHTS and CDR2 is YDEGEE. This CDR3 is 16 amino acids long. This chain's CDR3 is CASSRRTGGLKTEAFF. CDR3 DNA: TGTGCCAGCAGTCGCCGGACAGGGGGATTAAAAACTGAAGCTTTCTTT.

The chain carries TRBV6-5 and TRBJ2-7; TRBD2 aligns across 9 bases. Germline CDR1 is MNHEY and CDR2 is SVGAGI. CDR3 length: 15 amino acids. The junction had 12 bases not matched to a gene; V was cut back by 6 bases and J by 6 bases. The DNA of the CDR3 is TGTGCCAGCAGGCGGGAGGGGACGGGGAAAAGCGAGCAGTACTTC. Amino acid sequence: CASRREGTGKSEQYF.

In this sample, this clone turned up once. The chain couples TRBV6-5 to TRBJ1-2; 9 nucleotides align to TRBD1. With 4 bases clipped from V and 11 bases from J, the junction kept 2 bases outside the gene matches. Germline values: CDR1 MNHEY, CDR2 SVGAGI. The CDR3 contains 11 residues. The CDR3 sequence is CASSSTGGYTF. Written as DNA, the CDR3 is TGTGCCAGCAGTTCGACAGGGGGGTACACCTTC.

The rearrangement links TRBV2 to TRBJ2-7; no firm D call. Trimming stripped 3 bases from V and 3 bases from J, with 9 bases between. The germline CDR1 and CDR2 sequences are SNHLY and FYNNEI. The CDR3 has 13 amino acids. The CDR3 is CASSDSPLYEQYF. CDR3 nucleotide sequence: TGTGCCAGCAGTGACAGTCCCCTCTACGAGCAGTACTTC.

This chain links TRBV5-1 with TRBJ1-2, with D possibly matching TRBD1 (6 bases). The CDR3 contains 18 residues. V was pared by 2 bases and J by 7 bases, with 27 bases between. CDR1 is SGHRS, CDR2 YFSETQ, per germline. CDR3 sequence: CASSFLDRRQATIVGYTF. The CDR3 DNA is TGCGCCAGCAGCTTTCTGGACCGAAGACAGGCTACTATCGTTGGCTACACCTTC.

The chain has TRBV21-1 and TRBJ2-7; whether TRBD1, the table's D call, matches the DNA was not checked. TRBV21-1 is recorded as a pseudogene. The CDR3 totals 14 residues. The CDR3, as DNA: TGTGCCAGCATGGGGCGGACAGGGTGGTACGAGCAGTACTTC. This sequence encodes CASMGRTGWYEQYF.

The chain couples TRBV5-6 to TRBJ2-6; D uncertain. Germline CDR1 is SGHDT and CDR2 is YYEEEE. V was cut by 0 bases and J by 2 bases, with 9 bases left in between. The CDR3 extends over 16 amino acids. CDR3 nucleotide sequence: TGTGCCAGCAGCTTGGGTAGTACGGCTGGGGCCAACGTCCTGACTTTC. This codes for CASSLGSTAGANVLTF.

This chain uses TRBV7-6 with TRBJ2-1, with 10 bases lining up with TRBD2. From germline, CDR1 is SGHVS and CDR2 FNYEAQ. V shed 2 bases, J shed 2 bases, and the junction held 6 bases outside the gene matches. CDR3 length: 17 residues. CDR3 bases: TGTGCCAGCAGCTTACTAGCGGGGGAGTGGACCTACAATGAGCAGTTCTTC. Protein: CASSLLAGEWTYNEQFF.

The rearrangement links TRBV6-5 to TRBJ2-5, with unresolved D. This CDR3 contains 14 residues. Germline V gene lookup returns CDR1 MNHEY and CDR2 SVGAGI. Trimming pared 5 bases from V and 5 bases from J, leaving 15 bases between. Here the CDR3 DNA reads TGTGCCAGCAGTCCAACCGGGTCCCGGGAGACCCAGTACTTC. Protein product: CASSPTGSRETQYF.

The rearrangement uses TRBV11-2 and TRBJ2-3; D perhaps matches TRBD2 (6 bases). The length of the CDR3 is 17 residues. The V end was cut by 0 bases, the J end by 3 bases, with 16 bases between. Germline V gives CDR1 SGHAT, CDR2 FQNNGV. CDR3 loop: CASSLDIISGSTDTQYF. CDR3 bases: TGTGCCAGCAGCTTAGATATTATAAGCGGGTCAACAGATACGCAGTATTTT.

This sequence joins TRBV5-1 and TRBJ1-1; tentatively, D is TRBD1 (5 bases). The germline CDR1 and CDR2 sequences are SGHRS and YFSETQ. The CDR3 extends over 14 amino acids. Trimming took 2 bases from V and 1 from J, leaving 9 bases between them. The CDR3 region is CASSFGQGNTEAFF. The CDR3, as DNA: TGCGCCAGCAGCTTCGGTCAGGGGAACACTGAAGCTTTCTTT.